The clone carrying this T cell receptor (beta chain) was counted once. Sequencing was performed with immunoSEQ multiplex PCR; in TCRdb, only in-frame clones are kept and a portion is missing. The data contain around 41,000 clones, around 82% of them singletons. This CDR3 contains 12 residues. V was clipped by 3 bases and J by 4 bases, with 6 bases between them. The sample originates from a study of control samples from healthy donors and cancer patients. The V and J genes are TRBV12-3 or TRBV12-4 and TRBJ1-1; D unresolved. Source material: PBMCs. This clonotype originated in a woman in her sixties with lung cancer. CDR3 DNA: TGTGCCAGCAGTTTCCAGATCACTGAAGCTTTCTTT. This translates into CASSFQITEAFF.